This T cell receptor (beta chain) was identified during a study of T-cell reconstitution after alpha-beta-depleted transplantation in children (dated by TCRdb to about 2016). About the investigation overall: Using TCR repertoire profiling, the study quantitatively followed how T-cell immune reconstitution unfolded in children after TCRalphabeta/CD19-depleted allogeneic hematopoietic cell transplantation.

Concerning this clonotype: Its antigen remains unidentified. No much larger clone is present one base from it, and per-base qualities are unavailable.

Library preparation used PCR. Sequencer: Illumina HiSeq 2500. To normalize quantification of the TCRbeta repertoire, the TCR libraries were built with molecular barcoding that relied on unique molecular identifiers. The public sequencing data were trimmed at Q25 with fastp and processed into clonotypes with MiXCR by TCRdb, which kept only in-frame beta chains. Every CDR3 protein is listed once, alongside the most common genes and DNA of its rows. This sample is represented by a few hundred thousand distinct CDR3 sequences; 13% of them were singletons. Clones ranked in the top ten supply around 4% of the sample. For CDR1 and CDR2, the germline V gene lists LGHNT and FRNRAP. V and J are trimmed by 6 bases and 5 bases, and the gene matches miss 16 bases of the junction. Its CDR3 holds 17 amino acids, cysteine through phenylalanine. Left in the record is the CDR3 DNA by itself, 51 bases read in frame from the first base.

The sequence was obtained from a human donor who donated a stem cell graft to a child with Fanconi anemia. Sample: PBMCs, taken from the stem cell graft. This sequence uses TRBV12-5 and TRBJ2-5, and TRBD2 aligns with 9 junction nucleotides. At the DNA level, the sequence is TGTGCTAGTGGCCCCGGGATTAGCGGGAGTGTCGGGGAGACCCAGTACTTC. Its translation is CASGPGISGSVGETQYF. The variable domain in full, with residues beyond the CDR3 obtained from the reference TRBV12-5 and TRBJ2-5 genes, is DARVTQTPRHKVTEMGQEVTMRCQPILGHNTVFWYRQTMMQGLELLAYFRNRAPLDDSGMPKDRFSAEMPDATLATLKIQPSEPRDSAVYFCASGPGISGSVGETQYFGPGTRLLVL.